A single sample gave rise to the 28 T cell receptor beta chains below, sequenced in a study of T cells after yellow fever vaccination. Using its own MiXCR run on the 5' RACE reads, TCRdb lists one record per CDR3 protein. The sample includes approximately 58,000 distinct CDR3 sequences, 5.5% to 6% of them seen just once. The starting material was PBMCs, either bulk or a sorted T-cell subset (CD4+, CD8+, memory, or dextramer-sorted; not recorded which), obtained on the day of the yellow fever booster vaccination. The receptors stem from a man aged 18 to 35 who received the YFV17D yellow fever vaccine.

Many counts were recorded for this clonotype. The chain has TRBV4-1 and TRBJ1-6; D is perhaps TRBD1 (5 bases). V lost 0 bases and J 10 bases, leaving 10 bases between the germline ends. Looked up from germline, CDR1 is MGHRA and CDR2 is YSYEKL. The CDR3 covers 14 residues. The CDR3 DNA follows: TGCGCCAGCAGCCAAGAGGGACTGGGGTCACCCCTCCACTTT. Its translation is CASSQEGLGSPLHF.

This CDR3 is CASSFAGLGSYEQYF. The CDR3 nucleotides read TGTGCCAGCAGTTTTGCCGGCCTCGGATCCTACGAGCAGTACTTC. The chain joins TRBV27 to TRBJ2-7; D unclear. Germline V gives CDR1 MNHEY, CDR2 SMNVEV (reference sequence). Trimming removed 3 bases from V and 1 base from J, with 13 bases in between. The CDR3 extends over 15 amino acids.

This clonotype was counted at least ten times. V gene TRBV5-1 combines with J gene TRBJ1-1; no firm D call. This CDR3 is 16 amino acids long. CDR1 is SGHRS and CDR2 is YFSETQ in the germline V gene. Deletions cut 2 bases from V and 0 bases from J, with 14 bases between. CDR3 DNA: TGCGCCAGCAGCTTTAGCGAGGCGGGGATGAACACTGAAGCTTTCTTT. Encoded protein: CASSFSEAGMNTEAFF.

This clonotype has only a few counts. The chain couples TRBV21-1 to TRBJ2-4; the table's D call of TRBD1 was not tested on the DNA. TRBV21-1 is shown as a pseudogene. CDR3 length: 16 amino acids. The CDR3 reads CASSNTGRLAKNIQYF. The CDR3, as DNA: TGTGCCAGCAGCAACACCGGGCGCCTAGCCAAAAACATTCAGTACTTC.

The sample holds many counts of this clonotype. V usage is TRBV20-1 and J usage is TRBJ1-1, with no clear D. The CDR3 has 13 residues. V was shortened by 3 bases and J by 2 bases, with 10 bases between the two germline ends. CDR1 is DFQATT, CDR2 SNEGSKA, per germline (reference sequence). CDR3 sequence reads: CSARDAINTEAFF. The CDR3 DNA follows: TGCAGTGCTAGGGACGCCATCAACACTGAAGCTTTCTTT.

This clonotype has at least ten counts. The gene calls are TRBV12-3 or TRBV12-4 and TRBJ2-3, with D perhaps TRBD1 or TRBD2 (5 bases each). CDR3 length: 14 amino acids. The ends were cut back, 3 bases at V and 3 bases at J, with 10 bases in the middle. In DNA form, the CDR3 reads TGTGCCAGCAGTTTCGAGGGGAAGACAGATACGCAGTATTTT. Protein: CASSFEGKTDTQYF.

This clonotype was counted ten times or more. The chain couples TRBV12-3 or TRBV12-4 to TRBJ1-4; no definite D call. V shed 6 bases and J shed 8 bases, with 10 bases lying between them. The CDR3 extends over 12 amino acids. The CDR3 region has the DNA TGTGCCAGCAGGTCGTTGGGGGAAAAACTGTTTTTT. This encodes CASRSLGEKLFF.

This clonotype was picked up a small number of times. This chain uses TRBV5-6 with TRBJ2-7, with 7 bases identical to TRBD2. CDR3 size: 16 residues. The J segment lost 2 bases and the V segment lost 3 bases, leaving 11 bases of the junction unmatched. Germline CDR1 and CDR2: SGHDT and YYEEEE. CDR3 amino acids: CASSSLAGVPPYEQYF. DNA of the CDR3: TGTGCCAGCAGCTCCCTCGCGGGGGTGCCCCCCTACGAGCAGTACTTC.

V gene TRBV7-2 combines with J gene TRBJ1-4; D call uncertain. Germline lookup yields CDR1 SGHTA and CDR2 FQGNSA. V lost 2 bases to trimming and J lost 3 bases, with 13 bases between them. This CDR3 comprises 16 residues. CDR3 bases: TGTGCCAGCAGCTTAACTCTGGGGATCTCTAATGAAAAACTGTTTTTT. Translation gives CASSLTLGISNEKLFF.

This clonotype was counted between two and nine times. The V call is TRBV5-1, the J call TRBJ1-2; perhaps TRBD1 as D (6 bases). Deletions cut 4 bases from V and 8 bases from J, with 21 bases between. This CDR3 spans 15 amino acids. CDR1 and CDR2 (germline): SGHRS, YFSETQ. In DNA form, the CDR3 reads TGCGCCAGCAGCCCACGACAGGCCCCCGTTGTAGGCTACACCTTC. Residues: CASSPRQAPVVGYTF.

This clonotype was detected a few times. This chain connects TRBV9 to TRBJ1-5; no clear D. Trimming took off 3 bases at V and 4 bases at J, with 14 bases between the two ends. The CDR3 loop spans 15 amino acids. From germline, CDR1 is SGDLS and CDR2 YYNGEE. In DNA form, the CDR3 reads TGTGCCAGCAGCGGGGCCGGGCAGCTTAATCAGCCCCAGCATTTT. This translates into CASSGAGQLNQPQHF.

This clonotype was counted at least ten times. V and J are TRBV7-9 and TRBJ2-7, with D perhaps TRBD1 (5 bases). The germline CDR1 and CDR2 sequences are SEHNR and FQNEAQ (reference sequence). This CDR3 comprises 14 residues. V lost 2 bases to trimming and J lost 2 bases, with 10 bases between them. In DNA form, the CDR3 reads TGTGCCAGCAGCTTACAGGGTGCGGCCTACGAGCAGTACTTC. It codes for CASSLQGAAYEQYF.

This clonotype was recorded a few times. V is TRBV6-5 and J is TRBJ2-2; no reliable D call. The CDR3 is 12 residues long. Between the trimmed V and J ends, which lost 6 bases and 6 bases, there was a span of 8 bases. Looked up from germline, CDR1 is MNHEY and CDR2 is SVGAGI. The CDR3 nucleotides are TGTGCCAGCAGCCCATCTGCCGGGGAGCTGTTTTTT. Protein sequence: CASSPSAGELFF.

This clonotype was found many times. This CDR3 is CASSLLGNTEAFF. CDR3 DNA sequence: TGTGCCAGCAGCCTACTCGGGAACACTGAAGCTTTCTTT. The V and J genes are TRBV6-5 and TRBJ1-1, with D unclear. The CDR3 contains 13 residues. Looked up from germline, CDR1 is MNHEY and CDR2 is SVGAGI. V lost 6 bases and J 1 base, leaving 9 bases between the germline ends.

The chain carries TRBV29-1 and TRBJ2-5; 7 positions match TRBD1. The germline V gene has CDR1 SQVTM and CDR2 ANQGSEA. Trimming took 4 bases from V and 4 from J; bases not matched to a gene: 3. The CDR3 spans 12 residues. The CDR3 region has the DNA TGCAGCGTTGTCTCAGGGGGAGAGACCCAGTACTTC. This encodes CSVVSGGETQYF. Combining the CDR3 with reference TRBV29-1 and TRBJ2-5 gives the whole variable domain SAVISQKPSRDICQRGTSLTIQCQVDSQVTMMFWYRQQPGQSLTLIATANQGSEATYESGFVIDKFPISRPNLTFSTLTVSNMSPEDSSIYLCSVVSGGETQYFGPGTRLLVL.

The J gene is TRBJ2-3, the V gene TRBV2; 8 bases are a match to TRBD2. V dropped 6 bases and J dropped 0; count of bases not matched to a gene: 8. Germline CDR1 is SNHLY and CDR2 is FYNNEI. The CDR3 totals 16 residues. CDR3 in DNA: TGTGCCAGCAGCGTCCGAGCGGGGGCTAGCACAGATACGCAGTATTTT. This sequence encodes CASSVRAGASTDTQYF.

This clonotype was observed a handful of times. The chain joins TRBV6-5 to TRBJ2-2; D perhaps matches TRBD2 (6 bases). Trimming stripped 10 bases from V and 0 bases from J, with 15 bases between. The germline V gene has CDR1 MNHEY and CDR2 SVGAGI. The CDR3 runs to 15 residues. The CDR3, as DNA: TGTGCCACCAATGATCGGGGGACGAACACCGGGGAGCTGTTTTTT. This gives the protein CATNDRGTNTGELFF.

In its sample, this clonotype was seen a few times. The V gene is TRBV6-5, the J gene TRBJ1-6, with 9 positions matching TRBD1. This CDR3 contains 15 residues. Germline CDR1 reads MNHEY; CDR2 reads SVGAGI. Germline trimming cut 4 bases from V and 9 bases from J; bases unmatched to any gene: 7. The CDR3 DNA sequence: TGTGCCAGCAGTTCCGGGACAGGGTTATTTTCACCCCTCCACTTT. Translating it yields CASSSGTGLFSPLHF.

About this clonotype itself: The junction departs from the called germline gene at one end, perhaps through a read error. V and J are TRBV6-2 or TRBV6-3 and TRBJ2-3, with 10 bases matching TRBD2. This CDR3 is 16 amino acids long. In germline, CDR1 is MNHEY, CDR2 SVGEGT. CDR3 in amino acids: CASSYSLAGVTDMQYF. As DNA, the CDR3 is TGTGCCAGCAGTTACTCCCTAGCGGGGGTAACAGATATGCAGTATTTT.

This clonotype has a handful of counts. The chain is built from TRBV6-6 and TRBJ1-1, with TRBD1 as a possible D gene (5 bases). With 5 bases removed from V and 6 bases from J, the gap between germline ends came to 7 bases. There are 11 residues in the CDR3. The V gene's germline CDR1 is MNHNY and CDR2 SVGAGI (reference sequence). The CDR3 DNA sequence: TGTGCCAGCAGTCAGACAGCTGAAGCTTTCTTT. It translates to CASSQTAEAFF.

The genes are TRBV10-1 and TRBJ1-2; 9 bases are a match to TRBD1. The CDR3 has 15 amino acids. In germline, CDR1 is WNHNN, CDR2 SYGVQD (reference sequence). The trim removed 6 bases at V and 6 bases at J, leaving 11 bases unmatched. The CDR3 nucleotides are TGCGCCAGCAGCCCGGGACAGGGATTCGTTGATGGCTACACCTTC. As protein: CASSPGQGFVDGYTF.

This clonotype appeared many times. J is TRBJ2-1 and V is TRBV29-1; no definite D call. The CDR3 totals 11 residues. The ends were cut back, 3 bases at V and 8 bases at J, with 8 bases in the middle. Germline V gene lookup returns CDR1 SQVTM and CDR2 ANQGSEA. This CDR3 is CSVDMVDEQFF. The CDR3 nucleotides read TGCAGCGTTGACATGGTGGATGAGCAGTTCTTC.

This clonotype was seen at least ten times. This chain connects TRBV4-3 to TRBJ2-4; TRBD1 aligns across 9 bases. The CDR3 runs to 16 residues. Trimming cost V 3 bases and J 9 bases; bases outside gene matches: 12. From germline, CDR1 is LGHNA and CDR2 YSLEER. In DNA, the CDR3 is TGCGCCAGCAGCCACACCGGGACAGGGTTGTTAGGCATTCAGTACTTC. It yields the protein CASSHTGTGLLGIQYF.

This clonotype was seen many times. The chain is built from TRBV7-3 and TRBJ1-2; a weak D match, TRBD1 (5 bases). The V end lost 0 bases, the J end lost 8 bases, and 13 bases lay between the germline ends. The CDR3 totals 14 residues. Germline CDR1 and CDR2: SGHTA and FQGTGA. The CDR3 loop is CASSLTFGTEGYTF. The CDR3 bases are TGTGCCAGCAGCTTAACGTTCGGGACGGAGGGCTACACCTTC.

This clonotype was counted between two and nine times. The chain has TRBV4-2 and TRBJ2-2; the D is unclear. The CDR3 has 12 amino acids. The germline CDR1 and CDR2 sequences are LGHNA and YNFKEQ. V was clipped by 2 bases and J by 2 bases, with 0 bases between them. The CDR3 spells CASSQNTGELFF. CDR3 nucleotide sequence: TGTGCCAGCAGCCAAAACACCGGGGAGCTGTTTTTT.

This clonotype was seen a handful of times. This chain joins TRBV12-5 and TRBJ2-7; 7 nucleotides line up with TRBD1. This CDR3 is 15 amino acids long. From germline, CDR1 is LGHNT and CDR2 FRNRAP. V shed 5 bases and J 5 bases; nucleotides not matched to a gene: 12. DNA for the CDR3: TGTGCTAGTGGTACAACGACAGGGTGGTTCGACGAGCAGTACTTC. Protein sequence: CASGTTTGWFDEQYF.

This clonotype appeared a few times. The chain has TRBV7-2 and TRBJ2-3; maybe TRBD2 (6 bases). The CDR3 spans 16 residues. The V and J ends lost 5 bases and 5 bases respectively, with 20 bases between them. CDR1 is SGHTA and CDR2 is FQGNSA in the germline V gene. The CDR3 here is CASSLRTIGPLDTQYF. In DNA form, the CDR3 reads TGTGCCAGCAGCCTTCGGACTATCGGGCCCCTAGATACGCAGTATTTT.

This clonotype has a handful of counts. The chain carries TRBV29-1 and TRBJ1-2; no clear D. With 7 bases removed from V and 2 bases from J, the gap between germline ends came to 11 bases. CDR3 length: 12 amino acids. The germline V gene has CDR1 SQVTM and CDR2 ANQGSEA. This CDR3 reads CSAEISNYGYTF. DNA of the CDR3: TGCAGCGCAGAAATTTCAAACTATGGCTACACCTTC. The whole variable domain, filled in from reference TRBV29-1 and TRBJ1-2, reads SAVISQKPSRDICQRGTSLTIQCQVDSQVTMMFWYRQQPGQSLTLIATANQGSEATYESGFVIDKFPISRPNLTFSTLTVSNMSPEDSSIYLCSAEISNYGYTFGSGTRLTVV.